These T cell receptor beta chains were read from a single sample in a study of CDR3 diversity in severe acne. In TCRdb, the PCR reads were re-called with MiXCR into one record per CDR3 protein. The table has around 91,000 distinct CDR3 sequences, under 60% seen once. Sequenced material: blood. These receptors were taken from a male donor in good health, without acne. Both conserved end residues are part of each CDR3. A D gene is named only where the DNA matches it firmly. Size is stated for part of the rows, as once, few or many counts, or as a class when the clone is expanded.

D gene	clone size	J gene	V gene	CDR3 protein	CDR3 DNA
.	.	TRBJ1-6	TRBV6-2/TRBV6-3	CASGDQMDNSPLHF	TGTGCCAGCGGGGACCAAATGGACAATTCACCCCTCCACTTT
TRBD1	.	TRBJ1-4	TRBV29-1	CSVEGQTHSNEKLFF	TGCAGCGTGGAGGGACAGACACATTCTAATGAAAAACTGTTTTTT
.	.	TRBJ1-4	TRBV29-1	CSVTGATNEKLFF	TGCAGCGTCACAGGTGCAACTAATGAAAAACTGTTTTTT
.	.	TRBJ2-7	TRBV20-1	CSASSLTPTSDEQYF	TGCAGTGCCAGCAGCTTAACCCCGACTTCAGACGAGCAGTACTTC
TRBD2	.	TRBJ2-3	TRBV12-3/TRBV12-4	CAGRLAGSTDTQYF	TGTGCTGGCAGATTAGCGGGAAGCACAGATACGCAGTATTTT
.	.	TRBJ2-4	TRBV30	CAWRMEGAKNIQYF	TGTGCCTGGAGGATGGAGGGGGCCAAAAACATTCAGTACTTC
.	.	TRBJ2-1	TRBV11-1	CASSFYICSALTSGRGNEQFF	.
.	many	TRBJ2-5	TRBV29-1	CSASRFGKQETQYF	TGCAGCGCCAGTCGTTTTGGGAAACAAGAGACCCAGTACTTC
TRBD2	many	TRBJ2-3	TRBV4-2	CASSQGLAGGADTQYF	TGTGCCAGCAGCCAAGGTCTAGCGGGAGGAGCAGATACGCAGTATTTT
TRBD1	.	TRBJ1-2	TRBV2	CASSKDRGNYGYTF	TGTGCCAGCAGTAAGGACAGGGGGAACTATGGCTACACCTTC
.	.	TRBJ2-2	TRBV7-7	CASGANTGELFF	TGTGCTAGCGGCGCGAACACCGGGGAGCTGTTTTTT
.	.	TRBJ1-4	TRBV7-9	CASSATLGEKLFF	TGTGCCAGCAGCGCAACACTGGGTGAAAAACTGTTTTTT
TRBD1	few	TRBJ2-5	TRBV28	CASSSPHVGQMYQETQYF	TGTGCCAGCAGTTCCCCTCACGTGGGACAGATGTACCAAGAGACCCAGTACTTC
.	.	TRBJ1-2	TRBV3-1	CASSQDRAATNYGYTF	TGTGCCAGCAGCCAAGATAGGGCGGCTACTAACTATGGCTACACCTTC
TRBD2	.	TRBJ2-3	TRBV10-3	CAISLGRAGTDTQYF	TGTGCCATCAGCCTCGGGAGGGCCGGCACAGATACGCAGTATTTT
.	medium-sized	TRBJ1-6	TRBV7-9	CASLRGSTYNSPLHF	TGTGCCAGTCTTAGGGGGTCGACATATAATTCACCCCTCCACTTT
.	.	TRBJ1-2	TRBV27	CASSLSPGGGYTF	TGTGCCAGCAGTTTAAGCCCCGGGGGTGGCTACACCTTC
TRBD2	.	TRBJ2-7	TRBV10-3	CAISESRLAGAYEQYF	TGTGCCATCAGTGAGTCGCGACTAGCGGGAGCCTACGAGCAGTACTTC
.	.	TRBJ1-2	TRBV11-2	CASSLIENYGYTF	TGTGCCAGCAGCCTGATAGAAAACTATGGCTACACCTTC
.	.	TRBJ2-5	TRBV28	CASSGASTLEETQYF	TGTGCCAGCAGCGGGGCTAGCACCCTCGAAGAGACCCAGTACTTC
TRBD1	many	TRBJ2-7	TRBV5-6	CASSSSGTGGIVHEQYF	TGTGCCAGCAGCTCGTCCGGGACAGGGGGCATAGTCCACGAGCAGTACTTC
.	once	TRBJ2-1	TRBV4-1	CASSQVQGSSYNEQFF	TGCGCCAGCAGCCAAGTTCAGGGGAGCTCCTACAATGAGCAGTTCTTC
TRBD2	.	TRBJ2-3	TRBV7-3	CASSYGSGGPYNEQYF	TGTGCCAGCAGCTATGGTTCGGGGGGGCCCTACAATGAGCAGTATTTT
.	many	TRBJ1-1	TRBV5-1	CASSWGSNTEAFF	TGCGCCAGCAGCTGGGGGTCGAACACTGAAGCTTTCTTT